The 22 T cell receptor beta chains below all came from one sample that was sequenced in a study of neurological immune-mediated disorders. TCRdb recomputed calls from the 5' RACE reads with MiXCR, one row per CDR3 protein. The table lists 45,000 to 50,000 distinct CDR3 sequences, approximately 2.8% of them singletons. Sequenced input: PBMCs. Every receptor here comes from a woman in her 50s with multiple sclerosis.

The sample holds many counts of this clonotype. The chain has TRBV3-1 and TRBJ1-3, with unresolved D. CDR3 length: 16 residues. Trimming took 1 base from V and 0 from J, leaving 10 bases between them. Per the germline V gene, CDR1 is LGHDT and CDR2 is YNNKEL (reference sequence). The CDR3 DNA reads as TGTGCCAGCAGCCAAGTTCACGGACTCTCTGGAAACACCATATATTTT. Its protein product is CASSQVHGLSGNTIYF. Supplemented by reference TRBV3-1 and TRBJ1-3, the full variable domain reads DTAVSQTPKYLVTQMGNDKSIKCEQNLGHDTMYWYKQDSKKFLKIMFSYNNKELIINETVPNRFSPKSPDKAHLNLHINSLELGDSAVYFCASSQVHGLSGNTIYFGEGSWLTVV.

This clonotype was found many times. This chain joins TRBV28 and TRBJ1-2; TRBD1 matches 7 bases. Germline-derived CDR1 and CDR2 are MDHEN and SYDVKM. CDR3 length: 15 amino acids. V lost 6 bases to trimming and J lost 3 bases; unmatched junction nucleotides: 10. CDR3 in amino acids: CASRVTGTDDYGYTF. DNA for the CDR3: TGTGCCAGCAGGGTCACCGGGACAGACGACTATGGCTACACCTTC.

In regard to this clonotype: Possible read error: a much larger clone is one base away. CDR3 residues: CASSGAATLAKKIQYF. For the CDR3, the DNA is TGTGCCAGCAGCGGAGCGGCCACGCTAGCCAAAAAAATTCAGTACTTC. The chain is built from TRBV9 and TRBJ2-4; tentative D call: TRBD2 (5 bases). Germline V gene sequence: CDR1 SGDLS, CDR2 YYNGEE. This CDR3 has 16 residues. Using reference TRBV9 and TRBJ2-4 for the parts outside the CDR3, the full variable domain is DSGVTQTPKHLITATGQRVTLRCSPRSGDLSVYWYQQSLDQGLQFLIQYYNGEERAKGNILERFSAQQFPDLHSELNLSSLELGDSALYFCASSGAATLAKKIQYFGAGTRLSVL.

This clonotype was seen many times. The chain couples TRBV5-1 to TRBJ2-1; D is unresolved. This CDR3 comprises 12 residues. V was trimmed by 4 bases and J by 10 bases, leaving 12 bases between them. Germline lookup yields CDR1 SGHRS and CDR2 YFSETQ. CDR3 sequence: CASSQDVSEQFF. The CDR3, as DNA: TGCGCCAGCAGCCAAGACGTATCAGAGCAGTTCTTC. The full variable domain, its missing parts supplied by reference TRBV5-1 and TRBJ2-1, is KAGVTQTPRYLIKTRGQQVTLSCSPISGHRSVSWYQQTPGQGLQFLFEYFSETQRNKGNFPGRFSGRQFSNSRSEMNVSTLELGDSALYLCASSQDVSEQFFGPGTRLTVL.

This clonotype has ten or more counts. This chain uses TRBV6-1 with TRBJ1-2; D is possibly TRBD1 (5 bases). Trimming took 4 bases from V and 6 from J, leaving 12 bases between them. Germline assignment: CDR1 MNHNS and CDR2 SASEGT. The CDR3 totals 13 residues. In nucleotides, the CDR3 is TGTGCCAGCAGTGGCAGGGTATCGGATGGCTACACCTTC. It translates to CASSGRVSDGYTF.

There are many counts of this clonotype. This rearrangement joins TRBV15 to TRBJ1-1; 7 bases are a match to TRBD1. The CDR3 has 15 amino acids. Germline V gene data show CDR1 as LNHNV and CDR2 as YYDKDF (reference sequence). The junction had 7 bases not matched to a gene; V was cut back by 0 bases and J by 6 bases. CDR3 DNA sequence: TGTGCCACCAGCAGAGATTTACATCAGGGGGCTGAAGCTTTCTTT. This translates into CATSRDLHQGAEAFF.

This clonotype was counted at least ten times. V and J are TRBV20-1 and TRBJ2-3; TRBD2 matches 12 bases. J gave up 2 bases and V 0 bases, and 9 bases lay outside the gene matches. CDR3 length: 18 amino acids. CDR1 and CDR2 from the germline V gene are DFQATT and SNEGSKA (reference sequence). The CDR3 sequence is CSARDEASGRASTDTQYF. CDR3 coding DNA: TGCAGTGCTAGAGATGAGGCTAGCGGGAGGGCTTCCACAGATACGCAGTATTTT.

This clonotype was found many times. The rearrangement links TRBV20-1 to TRBJ2-1; TRBD2 agrees at 12 bases. The germline V gene encodes CDR1 DFQATT and CDR2 SNEGSKA (reference sequence). This CDR3 has 14 residues. V was pared by 5 bases and J by 3 bases, with 2 bases of the junction left unmatched. DNA of the CDR3: TGCAGTGCTCCGACTAGCGGGAGCTACAATGAGCAGTTCTTC. This gives the protein CSAPTSGSYNEQFF.

This clonotype was seen repeatedly, ten times or more. V usage is TRBV20-1 and J usage is TRBJ1-5; D call uncertain. Germline CDR1 is DFQATT and CDR2 is SNEGSKA (reference sequence). This CDR3 has 14 amino acids. Trimming removed 7 bases from V and 2 bases from J, with 15 bases in between. The CDR3 sequence is CSVQVGLGNQPQHF. CDR3 in DNA: TGCAGTGTTCAGGTGGGCTTGGGCAATCAGCCCCAGCATTTT.

The table lists this clonotype with many counts. The chain couples TRBV20-1 to TRBJ2-3, with TRBD2 matching over 8 bases. The germline gives CDR1 DFQATT, CDR2 SNEGSKA (reference sequence). The CDR3 spans 16 residues. The V and J ends lost 4 bases and 4 bases, in that order; junction bases with no gene match: 13. CDR3 loop: CSAIPSSGSAADTQYF. The CDR3 coding sequence is TGCAGTGCTATTCCCTCTAGCGGGTCAGCAGCAGATACGCAGTATTTT.

This chain links TRBV28 with TRBJ2-3; tentatively, D is TRBD1 (6 bases). This CDR3 region has 16 residues. The germline V gene has CDR1 MDHEN and CDR2 SYDVKM. The V and J ends lost 6 bases and 5 bases respectively, with 21 bases between them. The CDR3 here is CASSPRGHPGKDTQYF. The CDR3 DNA follows: TGTGCCAGCAGCCCTAGGGGACACCCGGGTAAAGATACGCAGTATTTT.

This clonotype occurred many times. The genes are TRBV5-1 and TRBJ1-5; D is unclear. Germline V gives CDR1 SGHRS, CDR2 YFSETQ. Trimming shortened V by 3 bases and J by 7 bases, and 11 bases separated the two germline ends. The length of the CDR3 is 13 residues. CDR3 nucleotides: TGCGCCAGCAGCTCCGAAGGGAACCAGCCCCAGCATTTT. Amino acids: CASSSEGNQPQHF.

This clonotype showed up many times. The chain carries TRBV12-3 or TRBV12-4 and TRBJ2-2; D uncertain. V shed 3 bases and J shed 6 bases, with 8 bases lying between them. The CDR3 has 13 amino acids. CDR3 DNA sequence: TGTGCCAGCAGTTTCCTAGTGTCCGGGGAGCTGTTTTTT. Residues: CASSFLVSGELFF.

In this sample, this clonotype turned up many times. The CDR3 carries no conserved terminal phenylalanine or tryptophan, so it likely arises from a read error. No DNA is shown, since the ends of the CDR3 on it are uncertain; the CDR3 is the one TCRdb lists. V gene TRBV28 combines with J gene TRBJ1-1. The CDR3 has 12 amino acids, counting both end residues. Germline V gene sequence: CDR1 MDHEN, CDR2 SYDVKM. CDR3 sequence: CASSRALEGTVY.

This clonotype was observed many times. J is TRBJ2-1 and V is TRBV5-1; tentatively, D is TRBD1 (5 bases). The CDR3 runs to 14 residues. CDR1 is SGHRS and CDR2 is YFSETQ in the germline V gene. Trimming took 2 bases from V and 7 from J, leaving 13 bases between them. The CDR3 DNA sequence: TGCGCCAGCAGCTTCCAGACAGCCGCTAATGAGCAGTTCTTC. Translation: CASSFQTAANEQFF.

This clonotype was seen many times. The V gene is TRBV2, the J gene TRBJ2-7; 7 nucleotides agree with TRBD2. J was trimmed by 2 bases and V by 8 bases; bases with no gene match: 6. Per germline, CDR1 SNHLY and CDR2 FYNNEI. CDR3 length: 13 residues. The CDR3 DNA is TGTGCCAGCCGATGGGACTACGCCTACGAGCAGTACTTC. It encodes CASRWDYAYEQYF.

Ten or more counts support this clonotype. V usage is TRBV12-3 or TRBV12-4 and J usage is TRBJ1-2; D is possibly TRBD1 (5 bases). Deletions cut 0 bases from V and 6 bases from J, with 8 bases between. The CDR3 loop spans 13 amino acids. The CDR3 region has the DNA TGTGCCAGCAGTTTAGCGGCAGGGAATGGCTACACCTTC. Translating it yields CASSLAAGNGYTF.

This clonotype was recorded many times. The chain carries TRBV7-2 and TRBJ2-3, with D hard to call. Looked up from germline, CDR1 is SGHTA and CDR2 is FQGNSA. The CDR3 sequence is 15 residues long. Trimming stripped 3 bases from V and 2 bases from J, with 12 bases between. CDR3: CASSFPGSPTDTQYF. The CDR3 DNA sequence: TGTGCCAGCAGCTTCCCGGGTAGTCCCACAGATACGCAGTATTTT.

The table lists this clonotype with many counts. This chain uses TRBV7-3 with TRBJ2-2; the D is unclear. The CDR3 has 13 amino acids. CDR1 SGHTA and CDR2 FQGTGA come from the germline V gene. V was pared by 3 bases and J by 6 bases, with 8 bases between. The CDR3 is CASSFGPPGELFF. In nucleotides, the CDR3 is TGTGCCAGCAGCTTTGGACCCCCCGGGGAGCTGTTTTTT.

This clonotype was found many times. CDR3 sequence: CASSRDIGTYNEQFF. The CDR3, as DNA: TGTGCCAGCAGCCGAGACATCGGGACCTACAATGAGCAGTTCTTC. The chain combines TRBV7-2 with TRBJ2-1, with D possibly matching TRBD2 (5 bases). The CDR3 runs 15 residues. Trimming took 5 bases from V and 2 from J, leaving 13 bases between them. Germline CDR1 reads SGHTA; CDR2 reads FQGNSA.

This clonotype was seen at least ten times. The J gene is TRBJ2-5, the V gene TRBV5-1; TRBD2 matches at 8 bases. Germline CDR1 and CDR2: SGHRS and YFSETQ. The V gene end was trimmed by 4 bases and the J gene end by 1 base; junction bases not matched to a gene: 9. The CDR3 covers 16 residues. CDR3 bases: TGCGCCAGCAGCACTGGGGCGGGGGGACCCCAAGAGACCCAGTACTTC. Translation: CASSTGAGGPQETQYF.

This clonotype was observed many times. J is TRBJ2-7 and V is TRBV11-2; D is ambiguous. This CDR3 has 13 residues. With 0 bases removed from V and 6 bases from J, the gap between germline ends came to 9 bases. Germline CDR1 SGHAT, CDR2 FQNNGV. The CDR3 here is CASSLDLGSEQYV. The CDR3 DNA reads TGTGCCAGCAGCTTAGATCTGGGAAGCGAGCAGTACGTC.